The sample holds many counts of the clone carrying this T cell receptor (beta chain). As yet, its antigen is unknown. The data were taken from a study of spatial heterogeneity in lung cancer. Study details: The mean occurrence of each unique TCR and UMI combination in raw reads exceeded ten. General observations from the study: How many expanded intratumoral alpha and beta TCRs were present tracked the tumor mutation count, which was a count of nonsynonymous mutations. Coverage of tumor T cells was estimated at 7% to 8% for alpha chains and 13% for beta chains.

Described time point: sample taken at primary tumor resection. Each TCR cDNA molecule bore a unique molecular identifier. A single record per CDR3 protein comes from TCRdb applying MiXCR to the 5' RACE reads. The table has 20,000 to 30,000 distinct CDR3 sequences, just under 9% seen once. Trimming at V came to 3 bases and at J to 8 bases, leaving 10 bases not matched to a gene. Germline V gene data show CDR1 as SGHTA and CDR2 as FQGNSA. This CDR3 region has 15 residues. The origin of this receptor is a male donor with early-stage non-small cell lung cancer. The sample in question was lung tumor tissue, obtained at surgery. The chain is built from TRBV7-2 and TRBJ1-2, with TRBD1 matching over 9 bases. The CDR3 reads CASSLGTGLVGGYTF. The CDR3 DNA reads TGTGCCAGCAGCTTGGGGACAGGGCTGGTTGGGGGCTACACCTTC.